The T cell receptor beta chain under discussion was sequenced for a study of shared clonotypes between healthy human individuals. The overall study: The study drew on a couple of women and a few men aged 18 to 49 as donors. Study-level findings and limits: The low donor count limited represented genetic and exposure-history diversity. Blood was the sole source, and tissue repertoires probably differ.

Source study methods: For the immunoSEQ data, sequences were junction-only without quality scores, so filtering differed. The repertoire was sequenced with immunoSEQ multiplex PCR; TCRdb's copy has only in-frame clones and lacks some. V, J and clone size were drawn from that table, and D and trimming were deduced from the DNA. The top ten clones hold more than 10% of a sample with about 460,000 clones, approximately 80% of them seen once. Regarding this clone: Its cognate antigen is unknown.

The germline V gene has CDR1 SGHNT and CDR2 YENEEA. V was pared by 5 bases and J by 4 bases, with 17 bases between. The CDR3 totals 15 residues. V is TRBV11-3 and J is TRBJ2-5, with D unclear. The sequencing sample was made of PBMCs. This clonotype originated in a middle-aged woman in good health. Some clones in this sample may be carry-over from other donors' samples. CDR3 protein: CASSVGTETRETQYF. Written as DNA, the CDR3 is TGTGCCAGCAGCGTGGGCACGGAAACCAGAGAGACCCAGTACTTC.